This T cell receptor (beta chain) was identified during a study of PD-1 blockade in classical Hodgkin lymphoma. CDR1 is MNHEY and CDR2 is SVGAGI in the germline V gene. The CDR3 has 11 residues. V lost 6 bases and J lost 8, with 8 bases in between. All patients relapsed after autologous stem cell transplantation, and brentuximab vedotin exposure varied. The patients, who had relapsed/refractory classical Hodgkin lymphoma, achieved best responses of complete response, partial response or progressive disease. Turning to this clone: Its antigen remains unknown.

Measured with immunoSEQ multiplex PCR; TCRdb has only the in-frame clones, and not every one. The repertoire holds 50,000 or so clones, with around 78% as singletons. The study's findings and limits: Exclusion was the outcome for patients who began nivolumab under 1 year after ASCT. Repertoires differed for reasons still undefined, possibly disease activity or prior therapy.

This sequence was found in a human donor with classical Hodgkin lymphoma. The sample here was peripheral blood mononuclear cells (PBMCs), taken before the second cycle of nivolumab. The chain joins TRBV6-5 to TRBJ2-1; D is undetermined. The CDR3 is CASSERYEQFF. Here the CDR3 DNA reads TGTGCCAGCAGCGAGAGATATGAGCAGTTCTTC.